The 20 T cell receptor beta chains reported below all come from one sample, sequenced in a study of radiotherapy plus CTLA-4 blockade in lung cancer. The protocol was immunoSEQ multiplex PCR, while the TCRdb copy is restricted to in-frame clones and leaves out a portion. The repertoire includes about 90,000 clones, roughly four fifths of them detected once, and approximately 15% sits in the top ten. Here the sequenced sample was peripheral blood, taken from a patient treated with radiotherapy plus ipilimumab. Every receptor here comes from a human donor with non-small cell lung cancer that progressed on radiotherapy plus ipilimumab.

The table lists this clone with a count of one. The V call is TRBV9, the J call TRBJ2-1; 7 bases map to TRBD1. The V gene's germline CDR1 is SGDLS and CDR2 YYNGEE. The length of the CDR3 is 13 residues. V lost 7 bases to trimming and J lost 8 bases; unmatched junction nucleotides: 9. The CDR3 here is CASGQDITDEQFF. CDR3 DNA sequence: TGTGCCAGCGGACAGGACATAACGGATGAGCAGTTCTTC.

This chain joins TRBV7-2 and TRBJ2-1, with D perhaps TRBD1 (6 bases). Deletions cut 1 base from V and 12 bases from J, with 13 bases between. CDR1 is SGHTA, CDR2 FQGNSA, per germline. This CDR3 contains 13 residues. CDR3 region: CASSLGTPGVQFF. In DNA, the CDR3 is TGTGCCAGCAGCTTAGGGACCCCAGGGGTGCAGTTCTTC.

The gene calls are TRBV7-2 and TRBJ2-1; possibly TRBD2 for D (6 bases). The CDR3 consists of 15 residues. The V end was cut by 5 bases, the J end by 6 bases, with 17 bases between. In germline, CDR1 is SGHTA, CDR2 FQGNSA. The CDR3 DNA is TGTGCCAGCAGCACTGCTCCCCTGGGGGGCAATGAGCAGTTCTTC. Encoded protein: CASSTAPLGGNEQFF.

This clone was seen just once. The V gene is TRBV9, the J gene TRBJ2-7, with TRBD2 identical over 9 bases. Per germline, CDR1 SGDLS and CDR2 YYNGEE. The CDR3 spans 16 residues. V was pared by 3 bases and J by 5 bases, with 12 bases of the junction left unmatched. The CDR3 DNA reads TGTGCCAGCAGCGCTTCGGTAGCGGGAGCTTGGAACGAGCAGTACTTC. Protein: CASSASVAGAWNEQYF.

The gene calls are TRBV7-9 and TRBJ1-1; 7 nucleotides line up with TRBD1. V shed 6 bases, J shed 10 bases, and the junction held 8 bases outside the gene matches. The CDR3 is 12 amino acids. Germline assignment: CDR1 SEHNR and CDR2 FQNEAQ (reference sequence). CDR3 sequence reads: CASSWGSGGAFF. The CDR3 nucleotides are TGTGCCAGCAGTTGGGGCTCAGGGGGAGCTTTCTTT. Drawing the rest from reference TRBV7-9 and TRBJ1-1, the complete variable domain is DTGVSQNPRHKITKRGQNVTFRCDPISEHNRLYWYRQTLGQGPEFLTYFQNEAQLEKSRLLSDRFSAERPKGSFSTLEIQRTEQGDSAMYLCASSWGSGGAFFGQGTRLTVV.

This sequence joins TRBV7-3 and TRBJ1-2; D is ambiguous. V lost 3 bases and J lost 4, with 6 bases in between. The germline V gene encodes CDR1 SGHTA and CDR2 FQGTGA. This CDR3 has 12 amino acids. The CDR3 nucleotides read TGTGCCAGCAGCTTTCCCCTCTATGGCTACACCTTC. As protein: CASSFPLYGYTF.

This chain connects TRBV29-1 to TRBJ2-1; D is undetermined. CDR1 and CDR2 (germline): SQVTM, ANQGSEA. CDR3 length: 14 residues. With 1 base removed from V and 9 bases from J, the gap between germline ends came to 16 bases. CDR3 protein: CSVEGGTSDGEQFF. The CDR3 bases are TGCAGCGTTGAAGGGGGAACCAGCGACGGTGAGCAGTTCTTC.

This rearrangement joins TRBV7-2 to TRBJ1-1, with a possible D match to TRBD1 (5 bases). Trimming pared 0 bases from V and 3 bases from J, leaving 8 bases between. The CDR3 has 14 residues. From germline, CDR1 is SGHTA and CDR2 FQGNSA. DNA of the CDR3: TGTGCCAGCAGCTTAGCGCCAGGGTACACTGAAGCTTTCTTT. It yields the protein CASSLAPGYTEAFF.

This CDR3 reads CASSSGGLGEQYF. The CDR3 DNA reads as TGTGCCAGCAGCTCGGGAGGCCTAGGAGAGCAGTACTTC. The J gene is TRBJ2-7, the V gene TRBV5-4; TRBD2 matches at 7 bases. CDR3 length equals 13 residues. J gave up 7 bases and V 3 bases, and 7 bases lay outside the gene matches. Germline CDR1 SGHNT, CDR2 YYREEE (reference sequence).

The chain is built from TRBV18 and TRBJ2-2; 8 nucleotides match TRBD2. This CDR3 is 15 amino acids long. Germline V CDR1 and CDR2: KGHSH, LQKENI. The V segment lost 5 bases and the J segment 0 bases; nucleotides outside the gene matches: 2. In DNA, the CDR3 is TGTGCCAGCTCAAAGGGACTAGCGAACACCGGGGAGCTGTTTTTT. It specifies CASSKGLANTGELFF.

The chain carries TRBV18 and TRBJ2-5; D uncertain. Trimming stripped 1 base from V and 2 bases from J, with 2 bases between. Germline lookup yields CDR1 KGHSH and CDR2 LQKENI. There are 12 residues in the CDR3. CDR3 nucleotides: TGTGCCAGCTCACCACAGCAAGAGACCCAGTACTTC. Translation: CASSPQQETQYF.

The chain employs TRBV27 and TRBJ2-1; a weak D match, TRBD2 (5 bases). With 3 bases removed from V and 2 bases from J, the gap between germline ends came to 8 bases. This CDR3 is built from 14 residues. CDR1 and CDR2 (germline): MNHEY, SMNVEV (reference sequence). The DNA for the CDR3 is TGTGCCAGCAGTTTGGACTTCGCCTACAATGAGCAGTTCTTC. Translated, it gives CASSLDFAYNEQFF.

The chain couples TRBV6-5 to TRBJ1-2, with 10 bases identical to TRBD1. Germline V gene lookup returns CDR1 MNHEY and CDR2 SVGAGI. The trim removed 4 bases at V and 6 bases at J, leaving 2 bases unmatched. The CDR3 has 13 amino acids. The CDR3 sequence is CASSSGTGDGYTF. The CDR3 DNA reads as TGTGCCAGCAGTTCCGGGACAGGGGATGGCTACACCTTC.

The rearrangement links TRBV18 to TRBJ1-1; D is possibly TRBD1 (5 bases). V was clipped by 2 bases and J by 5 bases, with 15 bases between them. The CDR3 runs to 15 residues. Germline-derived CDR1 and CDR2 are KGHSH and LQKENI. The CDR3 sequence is CASSPGRAEWTEAFF. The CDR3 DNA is TGTGCCAGCTCACCAGGCAGGGCGGAGTGGACTGAAGCTTTCTTT.

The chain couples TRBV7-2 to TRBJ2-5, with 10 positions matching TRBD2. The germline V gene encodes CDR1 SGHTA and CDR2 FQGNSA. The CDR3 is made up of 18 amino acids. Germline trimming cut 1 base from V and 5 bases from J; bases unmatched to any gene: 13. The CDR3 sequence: CASSLGIQASGSGETQYF. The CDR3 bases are TGTGCCAGCAGCTTAGGGATACAGGCTAGCGGGAGTGGGGAGACCCAGTACTTC.

CDR3 residues: CASSVQNYGYTF. The CDR3 DNA reads as TGCGCCAGCAGTGTGCAAAACTATGGCTACACCTTC. V usage is TRBV10-2 and J usage is TRBJ1-2, with D uncertain. The CDR3 covers 12 residues. The germline CDR1 and CDR2 sequences are WSHSY and SAAADI. V shed 4 bases and J shed 2 bases, with 5 bases lying between them.

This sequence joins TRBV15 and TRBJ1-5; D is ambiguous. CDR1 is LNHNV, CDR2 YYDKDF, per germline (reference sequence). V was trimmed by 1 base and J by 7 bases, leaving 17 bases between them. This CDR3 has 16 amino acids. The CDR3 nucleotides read TGTGCCACCAGCAGAGGAGATACGGGCGGGAAGCAGCCCCAGCATTTT. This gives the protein CATSRGDTGGKQPQHF.

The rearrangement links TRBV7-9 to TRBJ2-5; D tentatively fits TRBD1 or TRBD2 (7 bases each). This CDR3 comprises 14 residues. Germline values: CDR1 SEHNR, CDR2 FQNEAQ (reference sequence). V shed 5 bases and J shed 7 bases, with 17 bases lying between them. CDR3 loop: CASSTTGEGGTQYF. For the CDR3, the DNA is TGTGCCAGCAGCACCACAGGGGAGGGGGGGACCCAGTACTTC.

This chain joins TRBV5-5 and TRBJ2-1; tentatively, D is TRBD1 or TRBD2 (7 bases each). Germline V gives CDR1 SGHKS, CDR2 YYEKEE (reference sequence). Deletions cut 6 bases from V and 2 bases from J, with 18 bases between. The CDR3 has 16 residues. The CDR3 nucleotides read TGTGCCAGCACCCCAACCAGGGGGGGGGCCTACAATGAGCAGTTCTTC. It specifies CASTPTRGGAYNEQFF.

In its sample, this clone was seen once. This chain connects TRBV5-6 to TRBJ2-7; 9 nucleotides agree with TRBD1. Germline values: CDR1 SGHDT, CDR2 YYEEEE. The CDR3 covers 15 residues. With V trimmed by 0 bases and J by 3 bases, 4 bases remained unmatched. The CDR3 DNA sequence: TGTGCCAGCAGCTTGGCAACAGGGGGCAACTACGAGCAGTACTTC. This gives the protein CASSLATGGNYEQYF. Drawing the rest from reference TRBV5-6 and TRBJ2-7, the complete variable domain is DAGVTQSPTHLIKTRGQQVTLRCSPKSGHDTVSWYQQALGQGPQFIFQYYEEEERQRGNFPDRFSGHQFPNYSSELNVNALLLGDSALYLCASSLATGGNYEQYFGPGTRLTVT.